A selection of T cell receptor beta chains follows, all from one sample in a study of control samples from healthy donors and cancer patients. Sequencing was performed with immunoSEQ multiplex PCR; in TCRdb, only in-frame clones are kept and a portion is missing. The sample has almost 95,000 clones; less than 95% are singletons. The material sequenced was blood. Receptor source: a woman aged 18-29 years in good health. The CDR3 runs from the conserved cysteine through the conserved F or W. Fields, in order: V gene, J gene, D gene, CDR3 length, clone size, CDR3 DNA, CDR3 protein. The D gene is left open where the match is weak. Clone size is given for some rows only: seen once, a few or many times, or a class if the clone is expanded.

V: TRBV21-1; J: TRBJ2-1; D: -; length: 15; size: few; DNA: TGTGCCAGCAGCAAAGGGGACAGCTCCTACAATGAGCAGTTCTTC; CDR3: CASSKGDSSYNEQFF
V: TRBV3-1/TRBV3-2; J: TRBJ2-2; D: -; length: 14; size: -; DNA: TGTGCCAGCAGCCAAGGACTTAACACCGGGGAGCTGTTTTTT; CDR3: CASSQGLNTGELFF
V: TRBV5-5; J: TRBJ1-6; D: -; length: 17; size: -; DNA: TGTGCCAGCAGCTTGGAGAACGCGGGGTCCTATAATTCACCCCTCCACTTT; CDR3: CASSLENAGSYNSPLHF
V: TRBV10-2; J: TRBJ1-5; D: -; length: 14; size: -; DNA: TGCGCCAGCAGTGAGACGGTGAAAGGTCAGCCCCAGCATTTT; CDR3: CASSETVKGQPQHF
V: TRBV12-3/TRBV12-4; J: TRBJ2-7; D: -; length: 13; size: -; DNA: TGTGCCAGCGGTATGGACGGTTCCTACGAGCAGTACTTC; CDR3: CASGMDGSYEQYF
V: TRBV2; J: TRBJ2-5; D: TRBD2; length: 16; size: -; DNA: TGTGCCAGCAGAGCTACGACTAGCGGGGCCCAAGAGACCCAGTACTTC; CDR3: CASRATTSGAQETQYF
V: TRBV10-3; J: TRBJ2-7; D: -; length: 14; size: -; DNA: TGTGCCATCAGTGATCCCCAGGGACCCTACGAGCAGTACTTC; CDR3: CAISDPQGPYEQYF
V: TRBV24-1; J: TRBJ1-3; D: TRBD1; length: 13; size: -; DNA: TGTGCCACCAGGGACAGGACCGGAAACACCATATATTTT; CDR3: CATRDRTGNTIYF
V: TRBV28; J: TRBJ1-1; D: -; length: 15; size: -; DNA: TGTGCCAGCATCCCTAGGGGGATGGGCGACACTGAAGCTTTCTTT; CDR3: CASIPRGMGDTEAFF
V: TRBV5-1; J: TRBJ1-1; D: -; length: 17; size: -; DNA: TGCGCCAGCAGCTTGCTGGGGATAGGGAGGGGGAACACTGAAGCTTTCTTT; CDR3: CASSLLGIGRGNTEAFF
V: TRBV4-2; J: TRBJ1-1; D: -; length: 15; size: -; DNA: TGTGCCAGCAGCCAGGACCTGGGCGGGAACACTGAAGCTTTCTTT; CDR3: CASSQDLGGNTEAFF
V: TRBV5-1; J: TRBJ2-1; D: TRBD1; length: 14; size: -; DNA: TGCGCCAGCCTGAGGGACAGGGGCTACAATGAGCAGTTCTTC; CDR3: CASLRDRGYNEQFF
V: TRBV7-8; J: TRBJ1-3; D: TRBD1; length: 14; size: -; DNA: TGTGCCAGCAGCCAGGACAGGGATCGAAACACCATATATTTT; CDR3: CASSQDRDRNTIYF
V: TRBV28; J: TRBJ1-6; D: -; length: 17; size: -; DNA: TGTGCCAGCAGTTCTCGGGGAGGGGAATTCCATAATTCACCCCTCCACTTT; CDR3: CASSSRGGEFHNSPLHF
V: TRBV7-2; J: TRBJ2-1; D: -; length: 15; size: -; DNA: TGTGCCAGCAGCCAGGGGCGGGGGTCCTACAATGAGCAGTTCTTC; CDR3: CASSQGRGSYNEQFF
V: TRBV7-2; J: TRBJ1-6; D: -; length: 15; size: -; DNA: TGTGCCAGCAGCTCCGGGGCAGGAGGGCATTCACCCCTCCACTTT; CDR3: CASSSGAGGHSPLHF
V: TRBV6-2/TRBV6-3; J: TRBJ2-5; D: -; length: 13; size: -; DNA: TGTGCCAGCAGTAGAACAGGGCCGGAGACCCAGTACTTC; CDR3: CASSRTGPETQYF
V: TRBV2; J: TRBJ1-2; D: -; length: 14; size: -; DNA: TGTGCCAGCACCCGGGCGGGGGGCTACTATGGCTACACCTTC; CDR3: CASTRAGGYYGYTF
V: TRBV19; J: TRBJ2-7; D: TRBD1; length: 15; size: -; DNA: TGTGCCAGTAGTGCAAGGGGACAGTCCTCCTACGAGCAGTACTTC; CDR3: CASSARGQSSYEQYF
V: TRBV6-5; J: TRBJ1-1; D: -; length: 11; size: once; DNA: TGTGCCAGCCGGGCGGATGGTGAAGCTTTCTTT; CDR3: CASRADGEAFF